This T cell receptor beta chain was recorded in a study of T cell clones after liver transplantation (dated 2019 in TCRdb). At the level of the whole study: Samples were obtained from ITN030ST, a randomized trial in which withdrawal of immunosuppression was attempted within 2 years of liver transplantation. Until randomization at 12-24 months post-transplant, subjects were given standard immunosuppression, with no induction therapy. Tolerance was defined as complete withdrawal of immunosuppression for at least one year without a rise in liver enzymes beyond twice the upper limit of normal. Third party-reactive TCRbeta sequences were also identified from pre-transplant MLRs to serve as an antigen-independent comparator for donor-reactive sequences. Blood samples were collected pre-transplant, pre-randomization before withdrawal, and post-randomization after either full withdrawal or failed withdrawal. After a pre-transplant mixed lymphocyte reaction, TCRbeta sequencing was used to pinpoint donor-reactive T cell clones, which were subsequently tracked in post-transplant blood. Of the eight recipients, a few were HCV-positive, while the remaining recipients had been transplanted for non-autoimmune, non-viral indications. Of the 8 liver transplant recipients making up the studied cohort, 3 were classified as tolerant and 5 as non-tolerant. General findings and caveats noted by the study authors: In most of the 8 subjects, circulating donor-reactive CD4 TCRbeta sequences decreased significantly after transplant, regardless of tolerance or HCV status. Low numbers of available donor cells limited the measurable donor-reactive repertoire in a couple of subjects. Because of small, heterogeneous patient numbers and non-standardized post-transplant time points, the conclusions were only preliminary. When repertoire turnover was taken into account, detection of donor-reactive sequences was significantly reduced in 7 of 8 subjects for CD4 and in 8 of 8 subjects for CD8. Since no allograft tissue specimens were available, donor-reactive T cells may have migrated into the graft instead of being deleted. Donor-reactive sequences decreased more than third party-reactive sequences, which suggests partial antigen-specific deletion that was not related to withdrawal success.

The sample's time point label, decoded: pre-transplant. Unstimulated PBMCs, after thawing, were stained for CD3, CD4 and CD8 and then FACS-sorted into CD3+CD4+ and CD3+CD8+ populations. Each of the 8 studied subjects was randomized to immunosuppression withdrawal. The Qiagen DNeasy Blood and Tissue Kit was used for isolation of genomic DNA. Using immunoSEQ, frozen genomic DNA was subjected to high-throughput TCRbeta CDR3 sequencing, a process that included PCR amplification, mapping, bias correction and internal controls. The paper's data handling went like this. Only productive rearrangements were retained, with each unique TCRbeta sequence defined by its CDR3 nucleotide sequence together with its V and J gene. For a sequence to be called donor-reactive, it needed a frequency of at least 0.01% and at least 5-fold expansion in CFSE-low cells compared with unstimulated pre-transplant cells. Per-subject minimum frequency thresholds, based on the lowest-template unstimulated sample, ensured at least 90% detection power. Jensen-Shannon divergence between the top 1000 TCRbeta sequences after and before transplant was used to measure repertoire turnover. Changes in detection of donor-reactive sequences were assessed with two-sided Fisher's exact tests. Not all clones reach the TCRdb copy of this immuneACCESS table, which keeps in-frame sequences only. Checked studies attribute under half of the gap to unresolved V genes and leave the rest unexplained. The D gene and trimming were derived from the DNA, and the V and J assignments and clone size from that table. The sample table contains tens of thousands of clones; only one count was recorded for 90% of them. Of the sample, under 3.5% is held by the ten largest clones.

The cysteine opens and the phenylalanine closes a CDR3 of 12 amino acids. Only CDR3 DNA remains: 36 bases, in frame from the first base. The junction shows trimming of 8 bases on V and 5 bases on J, and the gene matches do not reach 4 bases of it. The germline V gene provides CDR1 SNHLY and CDR2 FYNNEI. As for this clone: Its cognate antigen has yet to be identified. No much larger clone is present one base from it, and per-base qualities are unavailable.

The sequence came from a human donor who received a liver transplant. The chain is assembled from TRBV2 and TRBJ2-5; TRBD2 agrees with 8 junctional bases. The sample consisted of CD4+ T cells from blood, taken before liver transplant. The CDR3 reads CASGGTRETQYF. Read as DNA, the sequence is TGTGCCAGCGGCGGGACTAGGGAGACCCAGTACTTC.